This TCR beta chain derives from a study of T cells in Graves' hyperthyroidism and ophthalmopathy. Amplified TCR beta CDR3 regions came from RNA transcripts. RT-PCR in the first round (using the HTBI primer set) targeted the TCR CDR3. A single record per CDR3 protein comes from TCRdb applying MiXCR to the multiplex PCR reads. This sample carries roughly 300,000 distinct CDR3 sequences, 20% to 30% of them seen once, and the ten largest clones take approximately 25%. The germline V gene encodes CDR1 DFQATT and CDR2 SNEGSKA (reference sequence). CDR3 length: 15 amino acids. There are many counts of this clonotype. This could be a read error, since a much larger clone is one nucleotide away. Blood from later-ophthalmopathy patients was taken at first hyperthyroidism diagnosis. PBMCs stemmed from around 9.3 ml fresh peripheral blood.

The chain has TRBV20-1 and TRBJ1-6; D is undetermined. The sample consisted of blood. The TCR was taken from a man aged 40-49 years with Graves' hyperthyroidism that later progressed to Graves' ophthalmopathy. CDR3 DNA sequence: TGCAGTGCAGCGGAGAGTGCCCAAAGGGATTCACCCCTCCGCTTT. Its protein is CSAAESAQRDSPLRF.